This TCR beta chain was documented in a study of cytomegalovirus exposure and HLA in healthy donors. About the research overall: The same platform as the roughly 700 first-cohort repertoires was used for the 130 or so validation repertoires, a later analysis reported. Study-level points and caveats: That first-cohort TCR clusters tended to co-occur in the approximately 120 validation repertoires was found in a later analysis. Investigators reported 164 TCR beta chains as tied to cytomegalovirus. In vitro assays verified that a few CMV-associated chains recognized CMV antigens specifically.

Profiled with immunoSEQ multiplex PCR; TCRdb holds only in-frame clones, not every one. The top ten clones hold roughly 0.66% of a sample with about 110,000 clones, approximately 96% of them seen once. For this clone: Its specificity is not known.

The source of this sequence is a woman aged 18-35 years in good health and CMV-seronegative. What was sequenced was PBMCs.

CDR3 sequence reads: CASSLGGPSMNTEAFF. In nucleotides, the CDR3 is TGTGCCAGCAGCTTGGGCGGTCCGTCCATGAACACTGAAGCTTTCTTT. The chain couples TRBV5-5 to TRBJ1-1; no definite D call. The CDR3 contains 16 residues. From germline, CDR1 is SGHKS and CDR2 YYEKEE (reference sequence). V shed 0 bases and J shed 0 bases, with 12 bases lying between them.